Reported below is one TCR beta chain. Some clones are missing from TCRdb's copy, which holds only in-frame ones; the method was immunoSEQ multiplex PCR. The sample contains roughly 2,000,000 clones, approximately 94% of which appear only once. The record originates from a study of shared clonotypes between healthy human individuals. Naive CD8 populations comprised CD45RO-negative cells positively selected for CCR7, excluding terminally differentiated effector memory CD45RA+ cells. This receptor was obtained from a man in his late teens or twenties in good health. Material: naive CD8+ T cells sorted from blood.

CDR3 amino acids: CASSLEDRVYNEQFF. Here the CDR3 DNA reads TGTGCCAGCAGCTTGGAGGACAGAGTCTACAATGAGCAGTTCTTC. This chain uses TRBV7-9 with TRBJ2-1; TRBD1 is a possible D gene (6 bases). This CDR3 is built from 15 residues. V shed 3 bases and J shed 3 bases, with 12 bases lying between them. Germline V gene lookup returns CDR1 SEHNR and CDR2 FQNEAQ (reference sequence).